Following are 4 T cell receptor beta chains from one sample sequenced in a study of blood T cell repertoires in COVID-19. The data were produced by immunoSEQ multiplex PCR, yet TCRdb's version contains in-frame clones alone and is incomplete. The profile covers hundreds of thousands of clones, with around 89% appearing a single time and 10% to 15% taken by the ten largest. Source material: peripheral blood. The receptors were sampled from a woman aged 50 to 65 with COVID-19, enrolled during active disease.

CDR3 DNA sequence: TGTGCCAGTAGTACGAGACAGGGATGGATTGAAGCTTTCTTT. Its translation is CASSTRQGWIEAFF. The chain has TRBV19 and TRBJ1-1, with 7 bases aligning to TRBD1. Trimming cost V 4 bases and J 7 bases; bases outside gene matches: 9. In germline, CDR1 is LNHDA, CDR2 SQIVND (reference sequence). There are 14 residues in the CDR3.

The rearrangement joins TRBV9 to TRBJ2-7, with D maybe TRBD1 (5 bases). Trimming took off 4 bases at V and 1 base at J, with 15 bases between the two ends. Germline V gene data show CDR1 as SGDLS and CDR2 as YYNGEE. The CDR3 has 15 amino acids. The CDR3: CASSPEQALSYEQYF. CDR3 bases: TGTGCCAGCAGCCCCGAACAGGCGTTATCCTACGAGCAGTACTTC.

This clone was seen a few times. The chain recombines TRBV28 with TRBJ1-2, with 7 bases that match TRBD1. CDR1 is MDHEN and CDR2 is SYDVKM in the germline V gene. V gave up 6 bases and J gave up 8 bases; unmatched junction bases: 6. The CDR3 is made up of 12 amino acids. The CDR3 DNA reads as TGTGCCAGCAGGGTAGGGGGCGGAGGCTACACCTTC. Amino acid sequence: CASRVGGGGYTF.

DNA for the CDR3: TGTGCCAGCAGCCCGACTAGCGGGGGGTTCTCCTACGAGCAGTACTTC. Amino acid sequence: CASSPTSGGFSYEQYF. The genes are TRBV7-2 and TRBJ2-7; TRBD2 aligns across 13 bases. CDR3 length: 16 amino acids. Germline CDR1 reads SGHTA; CDR2 reads FQGNSA. V shed 5 bases and J 0 bases; nucleotides not matched to a gene: 4.